This TCR beta chain came from a study of patients and donors after allogeneic stem cell transplantation. This clonotype has just a few counts. TCRdb re-called the RT-PCR reads with MiXCR, one entry per CDR3 protein. Of about 150,000 distinct CDR3 sequences listed, approximately 24% are singletons. The CDR3 spans 15 residues. V dropped 0 bases and J dropped 0 bases, with 6 bases sitting between them. Per germline, CDR1 LGHNA and CDR2 YNFKEQ. The rearrangement links TRBV4-2 to TRBJ2-1; D is unresolved. The clonotype comes from a human donor who was either an allogeneic HSCT recipient or a stem cell or donor lymphocyte infusion donor (not recorded which). It is not recorded whose cells these are; they may come from a transplant donor. What was sequenced was blood, either unsorted or a sorted T cell fraction (not recorded which). The CDR3 nucleotides are TGTGCCAGCAGCCAAGATTATGTCTCCTACAATGAGCAGTTCTTC. Translating gives CASSQDYVSYNEQFF.